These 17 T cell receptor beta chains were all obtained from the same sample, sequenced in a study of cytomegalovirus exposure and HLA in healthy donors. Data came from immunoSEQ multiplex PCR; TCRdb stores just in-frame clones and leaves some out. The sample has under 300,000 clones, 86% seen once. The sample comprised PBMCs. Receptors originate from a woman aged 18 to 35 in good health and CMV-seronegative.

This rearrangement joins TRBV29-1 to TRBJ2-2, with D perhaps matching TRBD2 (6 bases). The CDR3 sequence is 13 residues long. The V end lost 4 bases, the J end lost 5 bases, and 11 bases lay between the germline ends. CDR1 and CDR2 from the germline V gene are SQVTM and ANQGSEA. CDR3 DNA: TGCAGCGTTGCCGGGAGATTGACCGGGGAGCTGTTTTTT. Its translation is CSVAGRLTGELFF.

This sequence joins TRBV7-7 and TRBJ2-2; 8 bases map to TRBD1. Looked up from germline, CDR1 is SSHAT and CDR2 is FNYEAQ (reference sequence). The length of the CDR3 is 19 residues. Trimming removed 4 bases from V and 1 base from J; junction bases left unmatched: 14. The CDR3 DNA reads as TGTGCCAGCAGCTCAAGACAGGGGAAGGGGGATTTGAACACCGGGGAGCTGTTTTTT. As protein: CASSSRQGKGDLNTGELFF.

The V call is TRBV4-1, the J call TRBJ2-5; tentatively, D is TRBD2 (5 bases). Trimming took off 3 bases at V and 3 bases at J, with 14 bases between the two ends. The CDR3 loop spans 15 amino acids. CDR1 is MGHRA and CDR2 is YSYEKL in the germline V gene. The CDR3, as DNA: TGCGCCAGCAGCCAGCTATACCGGGAAGAAGAGACCCAGTACTTC. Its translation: CASSQLYREEETQYF.

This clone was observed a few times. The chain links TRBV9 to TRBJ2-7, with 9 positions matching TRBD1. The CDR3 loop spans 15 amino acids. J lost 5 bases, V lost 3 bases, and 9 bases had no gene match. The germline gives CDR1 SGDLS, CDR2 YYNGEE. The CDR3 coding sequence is TGTGCCAGCAGCGCGTCCGGGACAGGGTCGAACGAGCAGTACTTC. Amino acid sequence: CASSASGTGSNEQYF.

CDR3 nucleotides: TGTGCCAGCAGTTTATGGGGGCTGCAGGGGCTGGCCGGAGCTAACTATGGCTACACCTTC. Its protein product is CASSLWGLQGLAGANYGYTF. V is TRBV28 and J is TRBJ1-2; a possible D gene is TRBD1 (6 bases). There are 20 residues in the CDR3. Trimming stripped 0 bases from V and 0 bases from J, with 23 bases between. The germline CDR1 and CDR2 sequences are MDHEN and SYDVKM.

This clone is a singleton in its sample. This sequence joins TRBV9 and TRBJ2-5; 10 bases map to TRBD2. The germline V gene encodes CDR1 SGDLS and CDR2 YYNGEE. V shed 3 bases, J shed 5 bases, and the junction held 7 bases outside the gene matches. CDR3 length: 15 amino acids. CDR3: CASSGSGGARETQYF. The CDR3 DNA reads TGTGCCAGCAGCGGAAGCGGGGGGGCCAGGGAGACCCAGTACTTC.

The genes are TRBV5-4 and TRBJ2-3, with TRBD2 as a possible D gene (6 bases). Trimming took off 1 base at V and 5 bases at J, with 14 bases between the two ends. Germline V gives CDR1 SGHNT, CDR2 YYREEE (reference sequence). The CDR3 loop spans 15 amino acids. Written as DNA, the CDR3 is TGTGCCAGCAGCTTGACTCGGGAGCAGGGAGATACGCAGTATTTT. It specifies CASSLTREQGDTQYF.

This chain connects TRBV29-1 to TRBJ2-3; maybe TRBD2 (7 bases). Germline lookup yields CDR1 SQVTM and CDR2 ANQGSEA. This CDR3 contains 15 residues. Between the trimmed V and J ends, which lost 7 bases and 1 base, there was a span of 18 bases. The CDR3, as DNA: TGCAGCGCTCAAGGACGGGGGGCCCGCACAGATACGCAGTATTTT. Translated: CSAQGRGARTDTQYF.

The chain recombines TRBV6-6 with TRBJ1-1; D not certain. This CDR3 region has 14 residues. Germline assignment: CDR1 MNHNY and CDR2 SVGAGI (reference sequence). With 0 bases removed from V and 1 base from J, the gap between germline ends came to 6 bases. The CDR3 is CASSYSRWNTEAFF. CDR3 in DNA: TGTGCCAGCAGTTACTCGAGGTGGAACACTGAAGCTTTCTTT.

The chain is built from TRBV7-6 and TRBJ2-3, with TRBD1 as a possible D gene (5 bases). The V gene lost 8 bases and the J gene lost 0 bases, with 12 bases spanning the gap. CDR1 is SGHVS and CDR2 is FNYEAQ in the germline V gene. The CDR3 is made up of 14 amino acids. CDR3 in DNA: TGTGCCAGCTCATATTCAGGGAGCACAGATACGCAGTATTTT. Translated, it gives CASSYSGSTDTQYF.

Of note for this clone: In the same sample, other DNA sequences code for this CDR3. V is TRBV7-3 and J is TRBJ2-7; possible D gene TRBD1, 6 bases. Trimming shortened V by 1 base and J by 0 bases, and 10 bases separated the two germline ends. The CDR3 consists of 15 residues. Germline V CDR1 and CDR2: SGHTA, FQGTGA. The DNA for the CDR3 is TGTGCCAGCAGCTTAAGAGGGGGTTCCTCCTACGAGCAGTACTTC. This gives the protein CASSLRGGSSYEQYF.

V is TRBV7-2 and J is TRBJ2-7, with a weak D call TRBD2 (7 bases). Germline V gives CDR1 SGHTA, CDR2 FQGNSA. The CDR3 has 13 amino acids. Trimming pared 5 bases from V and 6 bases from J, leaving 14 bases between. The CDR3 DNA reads TGTGCCAGCAGCCGCGGGGGCTACGGCGAGCAGTACTTC. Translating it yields CASSRGGYGEQYF. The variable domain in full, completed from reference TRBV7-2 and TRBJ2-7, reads GAGVSQSPSNKVTEKGKDVELRCDPISGHTALYWYRQSLGQGLEFLIYFQGNSAPDKSGLPSDRFSAERTGGSVSTLTIQRTQQEDSAVYLCASSRGGYGEQYFGPGTRLTVT.

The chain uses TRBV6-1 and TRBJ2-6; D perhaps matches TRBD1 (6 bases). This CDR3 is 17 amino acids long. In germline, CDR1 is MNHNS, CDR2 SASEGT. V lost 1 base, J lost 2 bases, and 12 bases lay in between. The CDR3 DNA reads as TGTGCCAGCAGTGAAGAAATCCGACAGGCTGGGGCCAACGTCCTGACTTTC. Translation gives CASSEEIRQAGANVLTF.

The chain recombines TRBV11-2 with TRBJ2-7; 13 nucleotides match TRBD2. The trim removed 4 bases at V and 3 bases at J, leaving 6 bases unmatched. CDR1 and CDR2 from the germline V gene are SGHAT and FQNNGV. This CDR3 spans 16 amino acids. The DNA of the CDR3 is TGTGCCAGCAGCTCCGGGACTAGCGGGATTTACTACGAGCAGTACTTC. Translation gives CASSSGTSGIYYEQYF.

As DNA, the CDR3 is TGTGCCAGCAGAGGGGACAGGGGAGCCTACAATGAGCAGTTCTTC. It translates to CASRGDRGAYNEQFF. This sequence joins TRBV2 and TRBJ2-1, with 10 bases lining up with TRBD1. The CDR3 totals 15 residues. Trimming took 6 bases from V and 2 from J; bases not matched to a gene: 4. The V gene's germline CDR1 is SNHLY and CDR2 FYNNEI.

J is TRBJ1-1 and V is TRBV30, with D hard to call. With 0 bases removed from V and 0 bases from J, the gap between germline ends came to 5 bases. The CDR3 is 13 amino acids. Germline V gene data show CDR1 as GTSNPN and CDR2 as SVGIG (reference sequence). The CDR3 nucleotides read TGTGCCTGGAGTGTACAGCTGAACACTGAAGCTTTCTTT. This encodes CAWSVQLNTEAFF. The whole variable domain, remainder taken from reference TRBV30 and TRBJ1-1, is SQTIHQWPATLVQPVGSPLSLECTVEGTSNPNLYWYRQAAGRGLQLLFYSVGIGQISSEVPQNLSASRPQDRQFILSSKKLLLSDSGFYLCAWSVQLNTEAFFGQGTRLTVV.

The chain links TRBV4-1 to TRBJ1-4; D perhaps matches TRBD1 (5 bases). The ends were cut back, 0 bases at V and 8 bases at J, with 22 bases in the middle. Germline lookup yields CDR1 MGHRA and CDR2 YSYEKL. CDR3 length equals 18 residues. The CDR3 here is CASSQDWVQAQLGEKLFF. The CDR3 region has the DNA TGCGCCAGCAGCCAAGATTGGGTACAGGCGCAACTTGGCGAAAAACTGTTTTTT.